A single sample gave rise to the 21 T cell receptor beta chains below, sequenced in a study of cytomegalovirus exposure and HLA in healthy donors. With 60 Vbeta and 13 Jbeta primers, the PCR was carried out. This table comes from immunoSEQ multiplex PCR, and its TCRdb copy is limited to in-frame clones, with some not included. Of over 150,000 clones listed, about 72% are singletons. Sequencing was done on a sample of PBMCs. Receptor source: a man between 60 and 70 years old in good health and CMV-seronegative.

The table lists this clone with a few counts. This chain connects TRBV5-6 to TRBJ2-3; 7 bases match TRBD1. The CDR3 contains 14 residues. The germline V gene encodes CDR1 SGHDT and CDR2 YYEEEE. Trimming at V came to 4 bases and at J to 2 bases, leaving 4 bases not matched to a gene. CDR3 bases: TGTGCCAGCAGCCAGGGACAGCTCACAGATACGCAGTATTTT. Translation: CASSQGQLTDTQYF.

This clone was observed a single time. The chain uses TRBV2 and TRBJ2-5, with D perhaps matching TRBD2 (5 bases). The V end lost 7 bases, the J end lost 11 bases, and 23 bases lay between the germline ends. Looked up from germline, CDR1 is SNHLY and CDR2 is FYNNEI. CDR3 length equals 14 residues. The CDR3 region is CASKRAVSSSEQYF. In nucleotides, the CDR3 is TGTGCCAGCAAGAGGGCAGTGTCTTCGTCAGAGCAGTACTTC.

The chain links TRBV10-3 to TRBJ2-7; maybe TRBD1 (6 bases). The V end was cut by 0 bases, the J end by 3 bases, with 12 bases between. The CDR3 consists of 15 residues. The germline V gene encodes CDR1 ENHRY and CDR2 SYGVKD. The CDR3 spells CAISESTGLGYEQYF. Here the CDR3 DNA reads TGTGCCATCAGTGAGTCGACAGGACTTGGCTACGAGCAGTACTTC.

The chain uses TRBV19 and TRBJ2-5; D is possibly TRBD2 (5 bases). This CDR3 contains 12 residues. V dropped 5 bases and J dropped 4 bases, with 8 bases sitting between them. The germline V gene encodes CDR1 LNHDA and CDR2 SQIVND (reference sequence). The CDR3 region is CASSVGVETQYF. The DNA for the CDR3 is TGTGCCAGTAGTGTCGGGGTAGAGACCCAGTACTTC.

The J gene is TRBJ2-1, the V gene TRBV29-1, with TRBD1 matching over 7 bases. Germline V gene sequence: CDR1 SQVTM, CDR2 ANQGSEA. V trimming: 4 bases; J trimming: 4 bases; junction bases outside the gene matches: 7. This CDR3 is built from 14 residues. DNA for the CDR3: TGCAGCGTTGCGTTACAGGGGTCGTACAATGAGCAGTTCTTC. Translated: CSVALQGSYNEQFF.

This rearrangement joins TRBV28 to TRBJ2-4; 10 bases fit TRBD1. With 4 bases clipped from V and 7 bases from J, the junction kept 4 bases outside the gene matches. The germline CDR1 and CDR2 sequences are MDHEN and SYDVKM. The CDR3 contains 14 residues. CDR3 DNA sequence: TGTGCCAGCAGTTCCGGGACAGGGGCGAACATTCAGTACTTC. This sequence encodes CASSSGTGANIQYF.

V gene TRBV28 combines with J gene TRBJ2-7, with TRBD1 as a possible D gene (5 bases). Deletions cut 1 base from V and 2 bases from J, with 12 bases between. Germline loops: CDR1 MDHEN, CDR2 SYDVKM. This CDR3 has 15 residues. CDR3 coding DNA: TGTGCCAGCAGTTTATACTTGCAGGGAACCTACGAGCAGTACTTC. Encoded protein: CASSLYLQGTYEQYF.

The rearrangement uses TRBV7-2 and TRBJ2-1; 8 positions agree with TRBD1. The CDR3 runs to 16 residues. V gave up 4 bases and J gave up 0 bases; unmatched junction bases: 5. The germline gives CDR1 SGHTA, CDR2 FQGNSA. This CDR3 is CASSSRTGSSYNEQFF. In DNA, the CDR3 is TGTGCCAGCAGCTCCCGGACAGGGAGCTCCTACAATGAGCAGTTCTTC. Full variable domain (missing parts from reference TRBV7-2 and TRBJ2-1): GAGVSQSPSNKVTEKGKDVELRCDPISGHTALYWYRQSLGQGLEFLIYFQGNSAPDKSGLPSDRFSAERTGGSVSTLTIQRTQQEDSAVYLCASSSRTGSSYNEQFFGPGTRLTVL.

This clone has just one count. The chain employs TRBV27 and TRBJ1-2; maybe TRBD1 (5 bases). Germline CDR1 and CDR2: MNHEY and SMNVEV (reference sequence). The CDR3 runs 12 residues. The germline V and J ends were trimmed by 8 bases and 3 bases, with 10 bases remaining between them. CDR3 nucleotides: TGTGCCAGCCGAAGGGGCGACTATGGCTACACCTTC. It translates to CASRRGDYGYTF.

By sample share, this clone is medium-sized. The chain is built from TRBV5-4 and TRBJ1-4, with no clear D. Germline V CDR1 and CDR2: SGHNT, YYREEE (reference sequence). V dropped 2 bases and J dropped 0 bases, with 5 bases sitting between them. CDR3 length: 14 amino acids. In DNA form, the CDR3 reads TGTGCCAGCAGCTTACGCGCAACTAATGAAAAACTGTTTTTT. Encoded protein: CASSLRATNEKLFF. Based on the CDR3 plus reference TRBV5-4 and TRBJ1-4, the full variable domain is ETGVTQSPTHLIKTRGQQVTLRCSSQSGHNTVSWYQQALGQGPQFIFQYYREEENGRGNFPPRFSGLQFPNYSSELNVNALELDDSALYLCASSLRATNEKLFFGSGTQLSVL.

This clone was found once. The CDR3 is CASSLGQKGETQYF. The CDR3, as DNA: TGCGCCAGCAGCTTGGGCCAAAAGGGGGAGACCCAGTACTTC. The chain uses TRBV5-1 and TRBJ2-5; possible D gene TRBD1, 5 bases. Germline V gene data show CDR1 as SGHRS and CDR2 as YFSETQ. V was clipped by 0 bases and J by 5 bases, with 11 bases between them. There are 14 residues in the CDR3.

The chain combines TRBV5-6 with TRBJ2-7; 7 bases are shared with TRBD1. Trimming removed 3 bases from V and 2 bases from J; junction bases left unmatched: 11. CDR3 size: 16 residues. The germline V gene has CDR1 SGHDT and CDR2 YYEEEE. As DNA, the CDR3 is TGTGCCAGCAGCTCGCTTGACAGGGCGCTACCCTACGAGCAGTACTTC. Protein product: CASSSLDRALPYEQYF.

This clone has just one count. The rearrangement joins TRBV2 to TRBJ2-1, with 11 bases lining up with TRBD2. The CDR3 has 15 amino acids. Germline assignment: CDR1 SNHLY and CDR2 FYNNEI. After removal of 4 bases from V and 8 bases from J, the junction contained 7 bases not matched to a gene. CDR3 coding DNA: TGTGCCAGCAGTGTAGCGGGAGGGCCTTTCTATGAGCAGTTCTTC. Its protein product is CASSVAGGPFYEQFF.

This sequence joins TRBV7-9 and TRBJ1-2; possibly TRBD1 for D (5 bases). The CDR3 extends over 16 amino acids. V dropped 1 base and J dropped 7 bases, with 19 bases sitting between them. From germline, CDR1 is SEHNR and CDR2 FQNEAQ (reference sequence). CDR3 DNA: TGTGCCAGCAGCTTAGGCGGGGGGGAATCCCCGTCTGGCTACACCTTC. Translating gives CASSLGGGESPSGYTF.

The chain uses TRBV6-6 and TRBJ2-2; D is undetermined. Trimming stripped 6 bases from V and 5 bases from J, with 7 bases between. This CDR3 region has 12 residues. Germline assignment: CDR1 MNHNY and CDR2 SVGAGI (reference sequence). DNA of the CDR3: TGTGCCAGCAGCCAGACAACCGGGGAGCTGTTTTTT. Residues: CASSQTTGELFF.

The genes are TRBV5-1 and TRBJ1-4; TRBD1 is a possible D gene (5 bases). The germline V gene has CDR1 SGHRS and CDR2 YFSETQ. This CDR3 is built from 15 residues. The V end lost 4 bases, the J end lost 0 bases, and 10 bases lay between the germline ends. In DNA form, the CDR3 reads TGCGCCAGCAGCCCCCAGACAGCAACTAATGAAAAACTGTTTTTT. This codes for CASSPQTATNEKLFF.

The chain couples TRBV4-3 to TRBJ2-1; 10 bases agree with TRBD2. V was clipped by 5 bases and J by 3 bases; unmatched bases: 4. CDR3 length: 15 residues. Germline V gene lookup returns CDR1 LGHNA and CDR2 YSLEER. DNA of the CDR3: TGCGCCAGCAGCGCCAGCGGGGGGGACTACAATGAGCAGTTCTTC. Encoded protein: CASSASGGDYNEQFF.

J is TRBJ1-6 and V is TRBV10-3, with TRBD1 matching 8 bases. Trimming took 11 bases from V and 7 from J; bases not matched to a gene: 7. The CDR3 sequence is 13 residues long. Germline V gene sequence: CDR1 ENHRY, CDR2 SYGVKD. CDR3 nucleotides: TGTGCCGCGGGTGGGACAGGCAATTCACCCCTCCACTTT. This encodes CAAGGTGNSPLHF.

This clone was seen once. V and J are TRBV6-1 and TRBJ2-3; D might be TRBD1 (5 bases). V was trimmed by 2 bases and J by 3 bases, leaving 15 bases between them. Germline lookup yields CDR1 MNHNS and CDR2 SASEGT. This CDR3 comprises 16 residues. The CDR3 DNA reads TGTGCCAGCAGTGAACCAGGGTTCGCAACGACAGATACGCAGTATTTT. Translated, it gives CASSEPGFATTDTQYF.

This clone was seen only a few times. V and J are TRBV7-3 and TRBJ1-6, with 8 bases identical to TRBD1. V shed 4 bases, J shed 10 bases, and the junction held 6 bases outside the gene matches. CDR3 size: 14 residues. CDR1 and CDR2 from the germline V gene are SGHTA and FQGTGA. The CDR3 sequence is CASSSTGAGSPLHF. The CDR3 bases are TGTGCCAGCAGCTCGACAGGGGCTGGGTCACCCCTCCACTTT.

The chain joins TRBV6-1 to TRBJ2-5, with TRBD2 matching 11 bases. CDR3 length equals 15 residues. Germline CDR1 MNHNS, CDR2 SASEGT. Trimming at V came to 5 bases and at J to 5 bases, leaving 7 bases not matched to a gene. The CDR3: CASSSSGGPGETQYF. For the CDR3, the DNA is TGTGCCAGCAGTTCTAGCGGGGGGCCTGGGGAGACCCAGTACTTC.